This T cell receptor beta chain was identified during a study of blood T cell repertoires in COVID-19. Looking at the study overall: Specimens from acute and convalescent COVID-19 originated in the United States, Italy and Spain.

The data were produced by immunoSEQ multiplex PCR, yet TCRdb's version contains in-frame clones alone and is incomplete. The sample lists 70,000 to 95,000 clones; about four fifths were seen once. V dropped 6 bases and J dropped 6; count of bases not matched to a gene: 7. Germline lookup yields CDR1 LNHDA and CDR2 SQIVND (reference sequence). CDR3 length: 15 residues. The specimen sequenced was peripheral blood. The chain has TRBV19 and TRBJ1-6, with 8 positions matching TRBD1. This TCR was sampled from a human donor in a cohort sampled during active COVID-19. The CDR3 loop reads CASSPRDRGNSPLHF. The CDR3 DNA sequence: TGTGCCAGTAGCCCGCGAGACAGGGGTAATTCACCCCTCCACTTT.